This T cell receptor beta chain was sequenced during a study of blood T cell repertoires in COVID-19. On the study more broadly: Samples taken during acute and convalescent COVID-19 were collected in the United States, Italy and Spain.

Trimming took 4 bases from V and 2 from J; bases not matched to a gene: 4. The germline CDR1 and CDR2 sequences are SNHLY and FYNNEI. This CDR3 region has 17 residues. Sequencing was performed with immunoSEQ multiplex PCR; in TCRdb, only in-frame clones are kept and a portion is missing. The repertoire consists of 190,000 or so clones, with 90% occurring once and the leading ten covering 1.2%. The chain combines TRBV2 with TRBJ2-1, with TRBD2 matching 14 bases. This TCR was recovered from a man aged 25 to 40 who had recovered from COVID-19. The specimen sequenced was PBMCs or T cells enriched from blood (not recorded which). The CDR3 sequence: CASSGLAGGLPYNEQFF. The CDR3, as DNA: TGTGCCAGCAGTGGACTAGCGGGAGGGCTCCCCTACAATGAGCAGTTCTTC.